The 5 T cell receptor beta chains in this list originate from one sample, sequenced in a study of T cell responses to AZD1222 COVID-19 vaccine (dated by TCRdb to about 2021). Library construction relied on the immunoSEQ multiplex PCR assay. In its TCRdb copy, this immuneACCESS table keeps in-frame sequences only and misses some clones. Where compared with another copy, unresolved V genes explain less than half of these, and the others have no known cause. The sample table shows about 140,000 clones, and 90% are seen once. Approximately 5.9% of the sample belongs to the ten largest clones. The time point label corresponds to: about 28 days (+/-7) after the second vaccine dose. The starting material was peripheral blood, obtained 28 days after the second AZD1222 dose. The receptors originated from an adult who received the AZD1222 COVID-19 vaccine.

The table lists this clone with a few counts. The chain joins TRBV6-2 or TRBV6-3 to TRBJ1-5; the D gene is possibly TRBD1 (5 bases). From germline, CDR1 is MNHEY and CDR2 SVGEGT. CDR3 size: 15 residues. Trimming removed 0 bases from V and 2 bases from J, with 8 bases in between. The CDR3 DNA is TGTGCCAGCAGTTACTCGGGGGTCGGCAATCAGCCCCAGCATTTT. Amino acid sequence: CASSYSGVGNQPQHF.

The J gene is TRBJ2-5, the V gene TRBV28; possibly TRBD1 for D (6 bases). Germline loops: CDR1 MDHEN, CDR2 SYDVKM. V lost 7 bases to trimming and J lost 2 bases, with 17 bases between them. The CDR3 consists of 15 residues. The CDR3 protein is CASIQGMPRQETQYF. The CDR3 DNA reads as TGTGCCAGCATCCAGGGGATGCCTCGGCAAGAGACCCAGTACTTC.

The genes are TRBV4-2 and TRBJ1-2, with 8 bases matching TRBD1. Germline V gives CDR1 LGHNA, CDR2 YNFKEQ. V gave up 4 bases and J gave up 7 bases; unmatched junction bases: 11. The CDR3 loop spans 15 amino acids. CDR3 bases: TGTGCCAGCAGCCGAGAACGACAGGGGATTAGTGGCTACACCTTC. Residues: CASSRERQGISGYTF.

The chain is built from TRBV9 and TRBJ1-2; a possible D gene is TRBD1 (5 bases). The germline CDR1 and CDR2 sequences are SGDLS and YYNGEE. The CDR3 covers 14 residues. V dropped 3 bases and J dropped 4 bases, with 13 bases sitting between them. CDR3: CASSGIQGIYGYTF. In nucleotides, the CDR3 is TGTGCCAGCAGCGGGATCCAGGGAATCTATGGCTACACCTTC.

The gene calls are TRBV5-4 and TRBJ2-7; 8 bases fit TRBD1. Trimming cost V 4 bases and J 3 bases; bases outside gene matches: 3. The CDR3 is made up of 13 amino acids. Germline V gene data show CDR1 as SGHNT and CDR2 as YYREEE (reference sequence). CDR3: CASSTGQVYEQYF. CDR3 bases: TGTGCCAGCAGCACGGGACAGGTCTACGAGCAGTACTTC.